This T cell receptor beta chain was profiled in a study of preoperative IRX-2 immunotherapy in early breast cancer. Treatment: preoperative locoregional IRX-2 cytokine immunotherapy. This phase Ib study tested locoregional IRX-2 cytokine immunotherapy given before surgery. There are a few counts of this clone. TCRdb's table, derived via immunoSEQ multiplex PCR, lists solely in-frame clones and lacks some. The data show some 1,500 clones, with 64% seen just once and 11% held by the top ten. In germline, CDR1 is LNHNV, CDR2 YYDKDF (reference sequence). The CDR3 has 17 residues. V dropped 0 bases and J dropped 0 bases, with 12 bases sitting between them.

V gene TRBV15 combines with J gene TRBJ2-4; D is tentatively TRBD1 or TRBD2 (5 bases each). The material was tumor tissue, obtained before IRX-2 immunotherapy. This clonotype was obtained from a human donor with breast cancer. CDR3 DNA sequence: TGTGCCACCAGCAGAGATGGTCAGGGAGTAGCCAAAAACATTCAGTACTTC. It encodes CATSRDGQGVAKNIQYF.